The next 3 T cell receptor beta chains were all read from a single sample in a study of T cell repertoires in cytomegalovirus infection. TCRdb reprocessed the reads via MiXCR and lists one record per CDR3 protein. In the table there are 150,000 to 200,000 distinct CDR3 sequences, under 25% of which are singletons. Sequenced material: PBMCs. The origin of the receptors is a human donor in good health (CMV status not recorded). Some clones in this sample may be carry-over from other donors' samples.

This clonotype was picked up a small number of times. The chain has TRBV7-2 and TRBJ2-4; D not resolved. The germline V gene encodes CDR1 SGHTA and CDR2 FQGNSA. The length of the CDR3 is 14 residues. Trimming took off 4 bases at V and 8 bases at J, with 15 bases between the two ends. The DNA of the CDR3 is TGTGCCAGCAGCTCCCCGACCACAGTTTACATTCAGTACTTC. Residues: CASSSPTTVYIQYF.

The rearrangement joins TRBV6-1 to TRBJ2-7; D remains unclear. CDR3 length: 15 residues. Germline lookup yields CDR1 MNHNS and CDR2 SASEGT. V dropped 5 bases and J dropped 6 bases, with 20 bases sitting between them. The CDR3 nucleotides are TGTGCCAGCAGTCCTACAGTCAAGGTCGCTTCCGAGCAGTACTTC. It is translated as CASSPTVKVASEQYF.

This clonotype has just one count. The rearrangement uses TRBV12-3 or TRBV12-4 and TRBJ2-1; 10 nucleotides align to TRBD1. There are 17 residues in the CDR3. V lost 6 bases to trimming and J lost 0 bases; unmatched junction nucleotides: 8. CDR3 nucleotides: TGTGCCAGCAGCTACTCCCGGACAGGGGGCTCCTACAATGAGCAGTTCTTC. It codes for CASSYSRTGGSYNEQFF.